This T cell receptor beta chain stems from a study of blood T cell repertoires in COVID-19. The ends were cut back, 1 base at V and 3 bases at J, with 9 bases in the middle. This CDR3 has 15 residues. Germline V gives CDR1 LGHNT, CDR2 FRNRAP. Clones were read by immunoSEQ multiplex PCR, and TCRdb kept only the in-frame ones, dropping some. The top ten hold about 20% of the sample, which has nearly 45,000 clones, roughly three quarters seen once. Sequencing was carried out using peripheral blood. The receptor's source is a man in his 70s with acute or convalescent COVID-19. The genes are TRBV12-5 and TRBJ1-4, with D perhaps matching TRBD1 (6 bases). CDR3 DNA sequence: TGTGCTAGTGGTTTGGCCGGACAGCCTAATGAAAAACTGTTTTTT. As protein: CASGLAGQPNEKLFF.